The 23 T cell receptor beta chains below were found in one sample sequenced in a study of blood T cell repertoires in COVID-19. The assay was immunoSEQ multiplex PCR, and TCRdb's table has in-frame clones only and misses some. This sample yields around 240,000 clones, of which 80% to 90% are seen a single time; 1.5% to 2% belongs to the top ten. Sample: PBMCs or T cells enriched from blood (not recorded which). These receptors were taken from a woman aged 45-65 years who had recovered from COVID-19.

CDR3 sequence: CASSSASGRWGKNIQYF. The CDR3 DNA reads as TGTGCCAGCAGTTCTGCTAGCGGGAGGTGGGGCAAAAACATTCAGTACTTC. The chain joins TRBV27 to TRBJ2-4; 11 positions agree with TRBD2. V lost 4 bases, J lost 3 bases, and 8 bases stayed unmatched. From germline, CDR1 is MNHEY and CDR2 SMNVEV (reference sequence). This CDR3 contains 17 residues.

The chain joins TRBV5-1 to TRBJ2-7, with 9 bases fitting TRBD2. CDR1 SGHRS and CDR2 YFSETQ come from the germline V gene. Losses at the gene ends were 7 bases for V and 3 bases for J; bases not matched to a gene: 8. The CDR3 loop spans 14 amino acids. The CDR3 loop is CASQKTSGGYEQYF. In DNA form, the CDR3 reads TGCGCCAGCCAGAAGACTAGCGGAGGCTACGAGCAGTACTTC.

The chain is built from TRBV14 and TRBJ1-2; weak D call: TRBD1 (5 bases). Germline V gene lookup returns CDR1 SGHDN and CDR2 FVKESK. The CDR3 totals 22 residues. V was clipped by 0 bases and J by 4 bases, with 33 bases between them. In DNA form, the CDR3 reads TGTGCCAGCAGCCAAGAATGGTGGAGGGGACCTCGCTTCCTCTGGGGGGGCTATGGCTACACCTTC. Protein sequence: CASSQEWWRGPRFLWGGYGYTF.

V gene TRBV5-1 combines with J gene TRBJ1-1, with D maybe TRBD1 (6 bases). The V end was cut by 2 bases, the J end by 5 bases, with 7 bases between. Germline CDR1 and CDR2: SGHRS and YFSETQ. The CDR3 sequence is 12 residues long. CDR3 DNA: TGCGCCAGCAGCTTTCAGGGGACTGAAGCTTTCTTT. This sequence encodes CASSFQGTEAFF. The whole variable domain, remainder taken from reference TRBV5-1 and TRBJ1-1, is KAGVTQTPRYLIKTRGQQVTLSCSPISGHRSVSWYQQTPGQGLQFLFEYFSETQRNKGNFPGRFSGRQFSNSRSEMNVSTLELGDSALYLCASSFQGTEAFFGQGTRLTVV.

The rearrangement joins TRBV2 to TRBJ1-2; unclear D gene. The germline CDR1 and CDR2 sequences are SNHLY and FYNNEI. V was pared by 7 bases and J by 6 bases, with 18 bases between. CDR3 size: 14 residues. The CDR3 reads CASNDGRSTNGYTF. For the CDR3, the DNA is TGTGCCAGCAATGACGGGAGGAGTACCAATGGCTACACCTTC.

This clone was recorded a few times. V and J are TRBV18 and TRBJ1-6; TRBD1 matches 7 bases. CDR3 length equals 15 residues. The V segment lost 4 bases and the J segment 3 bases; nucleotides outside the gene matches: 3. The germline CDR1 and CDR2 sequences are KGHSH and LQKENI. CDR3 in DNA: TGTGCCAGCTCACTGGGGACAGACTATAATTCACCCCTCCACTTT. Translated: CASSLGTDYNSPLHF.

The chain carries TRBV19 and TRBJ2-1; 8 bases map to TRBD2. The CDR3 runs 17 residues. Germline CDR1 reads LNHDA; CDR2 reads SQIVND (reference sequence). The V segment lost 4 bases and the J segment 2 bases; nucleotides outside the gene matches: 10. The CDR3 loop reads CASSRSGSGSPYNEQFF. As DNA, the CDR3 is TGTGCCAGTAGTAGGAGCGGGAGCGGGTCCCCCTACAATGAGCAGTTCTTC.

This clone was seen only a few times. The chain joins TRBV5-1 to TRBJ2-7; TRBD1 agrees at 8 bases. Trimming removed 3 bases from V and 1 base from J; junction bases left unmatched: 3. The CDR3 has 14 residues. Germline CDR1 reads SGHRS; CDR2 reads YFSETQ. CDR3 in DNA: TGCGCCAGCAGCTCACGGACAGGGTCCTACGAGCAGTACTTC. It encodes CASSSRTGSYEQYF. The variable domain in full, with the rest retrieved from reference TRBV5-1 and TRBJ2-7, is KAGVTQTPRYLIKTRGQQVTLSCSPISGHRSVSWYQQTPGQGLQFLFEYFSETQRNKGNFPGRFSGRQFSNSRSEMNVSTLELGDSALYLCASSSRTGSYEQYFGPGTRLTVT.

The genes are TRBV11-2 and TRBJ2-1, with unresolved D. V was clipped by 5 bases and J by 15 bases, with 20 bases between them. The CDR3 length is 13 residues. CDR1 is SGHAT and CDR2 is FQNNGV in the germline V gene. This chain's CDR3 is CASSLEESLSGFF. Written as DNA, the CDR3 is TGTGCCAGCAGCCTCGAGGAGTCCCTTAGTGGGTTCTTC.

With regard to this clone: Possible read error: a much larger clone is one base away. The DNA for the CDR3 is TGTGCCAGCAGGGACGACTACTACGAGCAGTACTTC. This sequence encodes CASRDDYYEQYF. This rearrangement joins TRBV2 to TRBJ2-7, with D possibly matching TRBD2 (5 bases). V lost 6 bases, J lost 3 bases, and 9 bases lay in between. CDR3 length: 12 residues. The germline V gene has CDR1 SNHLY and CDR2 FYNNEI.

This chain joins TRBV27 and TRBJ1-2; perhaps TRBD1 as D (5 bases). The CDR3 has 13 residues. Trimming stripped 3 bases from V and 7 bases from J, with 12 bases between. The germline gives CDR1 MNHEY, CDR2 SMNVEV (reference sequence). The CDR3 region is CASSLSSQGGYTF. The CDR3 region has the DNA TGTGCCAGCAGTTTGTCCAGTCAGGGTGGCTACACCTTC.

The genes are TRBV9 and TRBJ2-1; TRBD1 matches at 11 bases. V shed 1 base and J 7 bases; nucleotides not matched to a gene: 4. The CDR3 runs to 15 residues. Per the germline V gene, CDR1 is SGDLS and CDR2 is YYNGEE. This chain's CDR3 is CASSVIRDRGNEQFF. As DNA, the CDR3 is TGTGCCAGCAGCGTAATCCGGGACAGGGGGAATGAGCAGTTCTTC. The whole variable domain, remainder taken from reference TRBV9 and TRBJ2-1, is DSGVTQTPKHLITATGQRVTLRCSPRSGDLSVYWYQQSLDQGLQFLIQYYNGEERAKGNILERFSAQQFPDLHSELNLSSLELGDSALYFCASSVIRDRGNEQFFGPGTRLTVL.

The chain is built from TRBV27 and TRBJ2-7; 8 bases agree with TRBD2. After removal of 3 bases from V and 4 bases from J, the junction contained 23 bases not matched to a gene. The germline CDR1 and CDR2 sequences are MNHEY and SMNVEV (reference sequence). This CDR3 has 20 amino acids. CDR3 nucleotides: TGTGCCAGCAGTTTGAAACGCGTCACTGGGATGGCGGGGGGCCAGTACGAGCAGTACTTC. Its translation: CASSLKRVTGMAGGQYEQYF.

This sequence joins TRBV20-1 and TRBJ1-1; 8 bases line up with TRBD1. The germline CDR1 and CDR2 sequences are DFQATT and SNEGSKA (reference sequence). The CDR3 is 15 residues long. With V trimmed by 3 bases and J by 5 bases, 11 bases remained unmatched. CDR3 nucleotides: TGCAGTGCTAGTGGCAGGGGGCGTTTGGGTACTGAAGCTTTCTTT. Translating gives CSASGRGRLGTEAFF.

The chain has TRBV3-1 (or the pseudogene TRBV3-2) and TRBJ2-3, with 14 bases aligning to TRBD2. Germline CDR1 is LGHDT and CDR2 is YNNKEL (reference sequence). The CDR3 totals 18 residues. V lost 4 bases, J lost 8 bases, and 14 bases stayed unmatched. The chain's CDR3 is CASSRFARTSGGFVTQYF. CDR3 DNA: TGTGCCAGCAGCCGATTCGCCCGGACTAGCGGGGGGTTTGTTACGCAGTATTTT.

The gene calls are TRBV6-1 and TRBJ2-7; TRBD2 matches 9 bases. Germline values: CDR1 MNHNS, CDR2 SASEGT. There are 15 residues in the CDR3. Unmatched junction bases numbered 13, after V lost 2 bases and J lost 11 bases. The CDR3 sequence: CASSETRVAGEIKYF. CDR3 nucleotides: TGTGCCAGCAGTGAAACTAGAGTAGCGGGAGAAATTAAGTACTTC.

This chain uses TRBV10-3 with TRBJ2-1; 7 positions match TRBD1. Germline-derived CDR1 and CDR2 are ENHRY and SYGVKD. This CDR3 is 13 amino acids long. The V segment lost 6 bases and the J segment 5 bases; nucleotides outside the gene matches: 4. CDR3 sequence reads: CAIRTGLDNEQFF. CDR3 DNA: TGTGCCATCAGGACAGGGCTGGACAATGAGCAGTTCTTC.

This clone is a singleton in its sample. This chain links TRBV2 with TRBJ2-1; D is unclear. V was trimmed by 4 bases and J by 6 bases, leaving 7 bases between them. Germline V gene sequence: CDR1 SNHLY, CDR2 FYNNEI. CDR3 length equals 12 residues. CDR3 loop: CASSVYFNEQFF. The CDR3 DNA follows: TGTGCCAGCAGTGTGTACTTCAATGAGCAGTTCTTC.

The CDR3 nucleotides are TGCGCCAGCAGCTTCTGGGACAGGGGGAGCTACGAGCAGTACTTC. The encoded protein is CASSFWDRGSYEQYF. J is TRBJ2-7 and V is TRBV5-1; 11 nucleotides line up with TRBD1. The junction had 4 bases not matched to a gene; V was cut back by 2 bases and J by 3 bases. The CDR3 extends over 15 amino acids. The germline V gene has CDR1 SGHRS and CDR2 YFSETQ. The full variable domain, rest sourced from reference TRBV5-1 and TRBJ2-7, is KAGVTQTPRYLIKTRGQQVTLSCSPISGHRSVSWYQQTPGQGLQFLFEYFSETQRNKGNFPGRFSGRQFSNSRSEMNVSTLELGDSALYLCASSFWDRGSYEQYFGPGTRLTVT.

The chain couples TRBV5-6 to TRBJ2-5, with 7 bases that match TRBD2. V lost 3 bases and J lost 5; bases outside the gene matches: 16. The germline V gene encodes CDR1 SGHDT and CDR2 YYEEEE. The length of the CDR3 is 17 residues. CDR3 amino acids: CASSWRTHREERETQYF. The CDR3 coding sequence is TGTGCCAGCAGCTGGAGGACTCACCGGGAGGAACGCGAGACCCAGTACTTC.

The chain employs TRBV9 and TRBJ2-1; 9 bases are shared with TRBD2. The length of the CDR3 is 17 residues. Germline values: CDR1 SGDLS, CDR2 YYNGEE. J gave up 6 bases and V 5 bases, and 15 bases lay outside the gene matches. This chain's CDR3 is CASSLHAGGPLINEQFF. CDR3 bases: TGTGCCAGCAGTCTTCACGCGGGAGGGCCTCTGATCAATGAGCAGTTCTTC. Together with reference TRBV9 and TRBJ2-1, the CDR3 gives the full variable domain: DSGVTQTPKHLITATGQRVTLRCSPRSGDLSVYWYQQSLDQGLQFLIQYYNGEERAKGNILERFSAQQFPDLHSELNLSSLELGDSALYFCASSLHAGGPLINEQFFGPGTRLTVL.

V gene TRBV27 combines with J gene TRBJ2-1, with D possibly matching TRBD1 (5 bases). The germline V and J ends were trimmed by 3 bases and 2 bases, with 8 bases remaining between them. Per the germline V gene, CDR1 is MNHEY and CDR2 is SMNVEV (reference sequence). The CDR3 extends over 14 amino acids. The CDR3 region is CASSFLGPYNEQFF. In DNA form, the CDR3 reads TGTGCCAGCAGTTTCCTGGGGCCCTACAATGAGCAGTTCTTC.

Comments on this clone: Other DNA variants within this sample encode the same CDR3. This chain links TRBV6-1 with TRBJ1-2, with 7 nucleotides matching TRBD1. The trim removed 3 bases at V and 4 bases at J, leaving 5 bases unmatched. This CDR3 comprises 14 residues. CDR1 is MNHNS, CDR2 SASEGT, per germline. CDR3 sequence: CASSEAGQAYGYTF. The CDR3 nucleotides read TGTGCCAGCAGTGAGGCAGGACAGGCCTATGGCTACACCTTC.